Below are 9 T cell receptor beta chains sequenced from a single sample in a study of T cell clones after liver transplantation (dated by TCRdb to between 2018 and 2020). Libraries were constructed by the immunoSEQ multiplex PCR assay. Entries here come from immuneACCESS through TCRdb and include only in-frame sequences with V and J called. Some clones fail to appear in such tables; in the studies checked, an unresolved V gene covers under half of the shortfall, and the cause of the remainder is unknown. A total of over 100,000 clones appear in this sample, about 81% of them only once. The ten largest clonotypes hold about 1% of the sample. The sample's time point, from its label and the paper: pre-transplant. The specimen comprised CD4+ T cells from blood, sampled before liver transplant. These receptors were taken from a human donor who received a liver transplant.

The rearrangement uses TRBV9 and TRBJ2-7; D unresolved. The CDR3 is 14 amino acids. The V gene's germline CDR1 is SGDLS and CDR2 YYNGEE. The V end was cut by 0 bases, the J end by 2 bases, with 9 bases between. The DNA of the CDR3 is TGTGCCAGCAGCGTAGCAGGTGGGACCTACGAGCAGTACTTC. Translating it yields CASSVAGGTYEQYF.

The V gene is TRBV6-6, the J gene TRBJ2-7, with 12 bases fitting TRBD1. The CDR3 extends over 15 amino acids. The germline V gene encodes CDR1 MNHNY and CDR2 SVGAGI (reference sequence). With V trimmed by 8 bases and J by 3 bases, 8 bases remained unmatched. The CDR3 bases are TGTGCCAGCGGGACAGGGGGCCCTATCCACTACGAGCAGTACTTC. As protein: CASGTGGPIHYEQYF.

The J gene is TRBJ2-2, the V gene TRBV18, with 8 bases aligning to TRBD1. V trimming: 5 bases; J trimming: 0 bases; junction bases outside the gene matches: 5. The V gene's germline CDR1 is KGHSH and CDR2 LQKENI. CDR3 length: 16 residues. CDR3 sequence: CASSEGQDPNTGELFF. In nucleotides, the CDR3 is TGTGCCAGCTCAGAGGGACAGGACCCGAACACCGGGGAGCTGTTTTTT.

The chain is built from TRBV10-3 and TRBJ2-3; 13 bases fit TRBD2. V shed 5 bases and J 5 bases; nucleotides not matched to a gene: 7. The germline V gene encodes CDR1 ENHRY and CDR2 SYGVKD. This CDR3 contains 16 residues. The CDR3 bases are TGTGCCATCAGTCTACTAGCGGGAGGGCCTGGAGATACGCAGTATTTT. This sequence encodes CAISLLAGGPGDTQYF.

This clone was seen a few times. The sample holds other DNA sequences that translate to the same CDR3. The chain is built from TRBV28 and TRBJ1-5, with D possibly being TRBD1 (5 bases). Germline V lookup: CDR1 MDHEN, CDR2 SYDVKM. The length of the CDR3 is 13 residues. The ends were cut back, 6 bases at V and 0 bases at J, with 6 bases in the middle. DNA of the CDR3: TGTGCCAGCAGCAGGGATAGCAATCAGCCCCAGCATTTT. Encoded protein: CASSRDSNQPQHF.

The chain is built from TRBV5-1 and TRBJ2-6; TRBD1 matches 8 bases. V was pared by 4 bases and J by 0 bases, with 6 bases of the junction left unmatched. CDR1 SGHRS and CDR2 YFSETQ come from the germline V gene. This CDR3 contains 17 residues. The CDR3 sequence: CASSPGQVDSGANVLTF. In DNA, the CDR3 is TGCGCCAGCAGCCCGGGACAGGTCGACTCTGGGGCCAACGTCCTGACTTTC.

This chain links TRBV27 with TRBJ2-7, with a weak D call TRBD2 (5 bases). The germline gives CDR1 MNHEY, CDR2 SMNVEV (reference sequence). V lost 6 bases to trimming and J lost 2 bases, with 11 bases between them. CDR3 size: 13 residues. The CDR3 nucleotides read TGTGCCAGCAGGAAACTAGATACCTACGAGCAGTACTTC. It encodes CASRKLDTYEQYF.

The CDR3 region has the DNA TGTGCCAGCAGCTTAGGGGCGGGACCCTACAATGAGCAGTTCTTC. Residues: CASSLGAGPYNEQFF. The rearrangement links TRBV7-2 to TRBJ2-1; weak D call: TRBD2 (6 bases). The CDR3 loop spans 15 amino acids. Germline V gene data show CDR1 as SGHTA and CDR2 as FQGNSA. V dropped 1 base and J dropped 2 bases, with 9 bases sitting between them.

This chain joins TRBV5-1 and TRBJ2-3; D is unresolved. CDR3 length: 12 residues. The germline V gene has CDR1 SGHRS and CDR2 YFSETQ. Trimming stripped 4 bases from V and 2 bases from J, with 5 bases between. The CDR3 region is CASSADTDTQYF. CDR3 DNA: TGCGCCAGCAGCGCGGACACAGATACGCAGTATTTT.